One sample yielded the 30 T cell receptor beta chains listed below, sequenced in a study of graft-versus-host responses after intestinal transplantation. Some clones are missing from TCRdb's copy, which holds only in-frame ones; the method was immunoSEQ multiplex PCR. The repertoire holds around 37,000 clones, with roughly 87% as singletons. Processing was applied to graft tissue in order to liberate intraepithelial and lamina propria lymphocytes. The sample consisted of ileum tissue, taken 200 to 210 days after intestinal transplant. These receptor sequences come from a human patient who received an intestinal transplant, so some T cells may come from the graft donor.

Points on this clone: The junction does not match germline at one end; this may be a read error. This chain connects TRBV5-5 to TRBJ2-2; tentative D call: TRBD2 (6 bases). The germline CDR1 and CDR2 sequences are SGHKS and YYEKEE (reference sequence). This CDR3 has 18 residues. The CDR3 bases are TGTGCCAGCAGCTTGGAAGTCAGGACTATTCAGAACGCCGGGGAGCTGTTTTTT. Its translation: CASSLEVRTIQNAGELFF.

The chain joins TRBV27 to TRBJ1-2; TRBD1 is a possible D gene (5 bases). CDR1 is MNHEY, CDR2 SMNVEV, per germline (reference sequence). V was cut by 8 bases and J by 2 bases, with 12 bases left in between. This CDR3 has 13 residues. CDR3: CASGHGANYGYTF. The CDR3 coding sequence is TGTGCCAGCGGCCACGGGGCAAACTATGGCTACACCTTC.

The rearrangement joins TRBV2 to TRBJ2-7; TRBD1 is a possible D gene (6 bases). This CDR3 region has 12 residues. Germline V lookup: CDR1 SNHLY, CDR2 FYNNEI. The V end lost 4 bases, the J end lost 7 bases, and 11 bases lay between the germline ends. CDR3 in DNA: TGTGCCAGCAGTGTAGGTCAGGGGGAGCAGTACTTC. Translation gives CASSVGQGEQYF.

The genes are TRBV7-2 and TRBJ2-7; D might be TRBD2 (6 bases). This CDR3 has 15 amino acids. Trimming cost V 6 bases and J 3 bases, with 18 bases left between them. In germline, CDR1 is SGHTA, CDR2 FQGNSA. The chain's CDR3 is CASSNLRLGLYEQYF. CDR3 DNA: TGTGCCAGCAGTAATCTGAGACTAGGGCTCTACGAGCAGTACTTC.

The genes are TRBV4-1 and TRBJ2-3; 11 bases are shared with TRBD2. V dropped 4 bases and J dropped 2; count of bases not matched to a gene: 5. Germline lookup yields CDR1 MGHRA and CDR2 YSYEKL. This CDR3 spans 16 amino acids. The DNA for the CDR3 is TGCGCCAGCAGCCTTTCTAGCGGGAGGTCCACAGATACGCAGTATTTT. Its protein product is CASSLSSGRSTDTQYF.

This sequence joins TRBV27 and TRBJ2-5; D call uncertain. The CDR3 extends over 14 amino acids. Germline values: CDR1 MNHEY, CDR2 SMNVEV (reference sequence). V lost 6 bases and J lost 9, with 20 bases in between. The DNA for the CDR3 is TGTGCCAGCAGACTTGGCCAGATAGGGCCGCCCCAGTACTTC. Protein product: CASRLGQIGPPQYF.

The chain recombines TRBV27 with TRBJ2-3; maybe TRBD2 (6 bases). The germline V gene encodes CDR1 MNHEY and CDR2 SMNVEV (reference sequence). V lost 8 bases and J lost 0, with 15 bases in between. There are 15 residues in the CDR3. For the CDR3, the DNA is TGTGCCAGCGGCGTAGGAGGGGCTAGCACAGATACGCAGTATTTT. Protein: CASGVGGASTDTQYF.

This sequence joins TRBV7-9 and TRBJ2-2, with 9 bases matching TRBD1. J lost 5 bases, V lost 1 base, and 8 bases had no gene match. The CDR3 runs to 17 residues. Germline V gene data show CDR1 as SEHNR and CDR2 as FQNEAQ (reference sequence). CDR3 sequence (DNA): TGTGCCAGCAGCTTAGACGGCAACAGGGGGCTTACCGGGGAGCTGTTTTTT. This gives the protein CASSLDGNRGLTGELFF.

This clone was observed a single time. J is TRBJ2-3 and V is TRBV28, with no clear D. Germline V gene lookup returns CDR1 MDHEN and CDR2 SYDVKM. V was pared by 5 bases and J by 2 bases, with 11 bases between. The CDR3 covers 14 residues. In DNA form, the CDR3 reads TGTGCCAGCAGTCCACGGAGTATCACAGATACGCAGTATTTT. It encodes CASSPRSITDTQYF.

V usage is TRBV5-1 and J usage is TRBJ2-7; 7 bases are shared with TRBD1. The length of the CDR3 is 15 residues. J gave up 3 bases and V 1 base, and 7 bases lay outside the gene matches. The germline CDR1 and CDR2 sequences are SGHRS and YFSETQ. CDR3 sequence reads: CASSLSGTEFYEQYF. The CDR3 DNA is TGCGCCAGCAGCTTGAGTGGGACAGAATTCTACGAGCAGTACTTC.

J is TRBJ2-7 and V is TRBV7-9; 7 nucleotides match TRBD1. J gave up 0 bases and V 5 bases, and 13 bases lay outside the gene matches. The CDR3 has 17 amino acids. Germline assignment: CDR1 SEHNR and CDR2 FQNEAQ (reference sequence). The CDR3 DNA is TGTGCCAGCAGCCATAAAGTTGGGACAGCGAGCTCCTACGAGCAGTACTTC. As protein: CASSHKVGTASSYEQYF.

The chain recombines TRBV19 with TRBJ1-5; D may be TRBD1 (6 bases). V dropped 5 bases and J dropped 0 bases, with 11 bases sitting between them. CDR1 is LNHDA, CDR2 SQIVND, per germline (reference sequence). The CDR3 spans 15 residues. CDR3 sequence reads: CASSSRQVSNQPQHF. For the CDR3, the DNA is TGTGCCAGTAGTTCGAGACAGGTTAGCAATCAGCCCCAGCATTTT.

The chain is built from TRBV27 and TRBJ2-7; D possibly corresponds to TRBD1 (5 bases). V lost 4 bases and J 0 bases, leaving 13 bases between the germline ends. CDR3 length equals 15 residues. In germline, CDR1 is MNHEY, CDR2 SMNVEV (reference sequence). The DNA of the CDR3 is TGTGCCAGCAGTTCCACAGGTGCCTTCTCCTACGAGCAGTACTTC. The encoded protein is CASSSTGAFSYEQYF.

This clone was seen a handful of times. The chain has TRBV28 and TRBJ1-2; D is uncertain. The germline gives CDR1 MDHEN, CDR2 SYDVKM. The CDR3 runs to 14 residues. V was trimmed by 2 bases and J by 0 bases, leaving 7 bases between them. CDR3 amino acids: CASSLVGPNYGYTF. The CDR3 bases are TGTGCCAGCAGTTTAGTCGGACCTAACTATGGCTACACCTTC.

On this clone: An end of the junction differs from the germline gene, which may be a read error. V usage is TRBV28 and J usage is TRBJ2-3; TRBD2 aligns across 8 bases. The CDR3 has 12 amino acids. CDR1 and CDR2 (germline): MDHEN, SYDVKM. Written as DNA, the CDR3 is TGTGCCAGCAGTTCCGGGACTAGGCCCGACAATTTT. As protein: CASSSGTRPDNF.

V usage is TRBV6-5 and J usage is TRBJ1-1, with D perhaps TRBD1 (6 bases). The CDR3 loop spans 14 amino acids. With 6 bases removed from V and 2 bases from J, the gap between germline ends came to 13 bases. From germline, CDR1 is MNHEY and CDR2 SVGAGI. The CDR3 loop is CASRPGDHNTEAFF. The CDR3 bases are TGTGCCAGCAGGCCAGGGGACCACAACACTGAAGCTTTCTTT.

This sequence joins TRBV7-2 and TRBJ1-1, with D perhaps matching TRBD1 (5 bases). Per the germline V gene, CDR1 is SGHTA and CDR2 is FQGNSA. Trimming left V 0 bases short and J 11 bases short, with 13 bases between. This CDR3 has 13 amino acids. The CDR3 DNA reads TGTGCCAGCAGCTTAGCGTTGGGGACTGTTGCTTTCTTT. Translating gives CASSLALGTVAFF.

The chain has TRBV29-1 and TRBJ1-2, with D unclear. Germline-derived CDR1 and CDR2 are SQVTM and ANQGSEA. The CDR3 has 13 amino acids. Trimming removed 3 bases from V and 6 bases from J, with 14 bases in between. The CDR3 loop reads CSVDDRTANGYTF. CDR3 in DNA: TGCAGCGTTGACGACCGGACCGCCAATGGCTACACCTTC.

The chain carries TRBV28 and TRBJ2-2; possibly TRBD1 or TRBD2 for D (7 bases each). V gave up 8 bases and J gave up 7 bases, with 14 bases separating them. Looked up from germline, CDR1 is MDHEN and CDR2 is SYDVKM. The CDR3 consists of 13 residues. This CDR3 is CASRGGGGGELFF. CDR3 nucleotides: TGTGCCAGCCGGGGAGGGGGCGGCGGGGAGCTGTTTTTT. The complete variable domain, with remaining parts taken from reference TRBV28 and TRBJ2-2, reads DVKVTQSSRYLVKRTGEKVFLECVQDMDHENMFWYRQDPGLGLRLIYFSYDVKMKEKGDIPEGYSVSREKKERFSLILESASTNQTSMYLCASRGGGGGELFFGEGSRLTVL.

The chain combines TRBV4-2 with TRBJ1-2; 9 bases fit TRBD1. The CDR3 spans 15 residues. V lost 2 bases, J lost 8 bases, and 9 bases stayed unmatched. CDR1 LGHNA and CDR2 YNFKEQ come from the germline V gene. The CDR3 coding sequence is TGTGCCAGCAGCCAATTATCACAGGGGGCTCAGGGCTACACCTTC. It translates to CASSQLSQGAQGYTF.

The rearrangement joins TRBV6-5 to TRBJ2-1; D remains ambiguous. V was shortened by 3 bases and J by 8 bases, with 20 bases between the two germline ends. This CDR3 is 16 amino acids long. Per the germline V gene, CDR1 is MNHEY and CDR2 is SVGAGI. The CDR3 is CASSYSWSKTSDEQFF. In nucleotides, the CDR3 is TGTGCCAGCAGTTATTCATGGTCGAAAACGTCGGATGAGCAGTTCTTC.

This chain uses TRBV11-2 with TRBJ1-1; 8 bases are shared with TRBD1. Germline V gene lookup returns CDR1 SGHAT and CDR2 FQNNGV. V lost 5 bases and J lost 1; bases outside the gene matches: 6. The CDR3 runs to 15 residues. This CDR3 is CASSDPGQANTEAFF. The CDR3 DNA reads TGTGCCAGCAGCGATCCGGGACAGGCGAACACTGAAGCTTTCTTT.

This sequence joins TRBV19 and TRBJ2-3; D possibly corresponds to TRBD2 (5 bases). The CDR3 loop spans 15 amino acids. Between the trimmed V and J ends, which lost 3 bases and 2 bases, there was a span of 12 bases. Per germline, CDR1 LNHDA and CDR2 SQIVND (reference sequence). The CDR3: CASSIASGYTDTQYF. The CDR3 coding sequence is TGTGCCAGTAGTATCGCCAGCGGCTACACAGATACGCAGTATTTT.

The chain uses TRBV6-5 and TRBJ2-1; TRBD2 agrees at 10 bases. Germline V CDR1 and CDR2: MNHEY, SVGAGI. The CDR3 spans 15 residues. The junction had 7 bases not matched to a gene; V was cut back by 7 bases and J by 4 bases. The CDR3 is CASTPSGSPYNEQFF. CDR3 coding DNA: TGTGCCAGCACCCCTAGCGGGAGCCCATACAATGAGCAGTTCTTC.

V usage is TRBV11-1 and J usage is TRBJ2-2; D not certain. From germline, CDR1 is SGHAT and CDR2 FQDESV (reference sequence). V was pared by 3 bases and J by 6 bases, with 5 bases between. This CDR3 is 12 amino acids long. CDR3 sequence (DNA): TGTGCCAGCAGCTTTTTATCCGGGGAGCTGTTTTTT. This encodes CASSFLSGELFF.

Written as DNA, the CDR3 is TGTGCCAGCAGTCCCGCGGAAGGGGAAATCTACGAGCAGTACTTC. This gives the protein CASSPAEGEIYEQYF. The rearrangement joins TRBV27 to TRBJ2-7; D may be TRBD1 (5 bases). V was clipped by 5 bases and J by 3 bases, with 17 bases between them. This CDR3 has 15 amino acids. The germline CDR1 and CDR2 sequences are MNHEY and SMNVEV (reference sequence).

This clone was found a few times. J is TRBJ2-3 and V is TRBV5-1, with D hard to call. The germline V gene encodes CDR1 SGHRS and CDR2 YFSETQ. Trimming took 1 base from V and 1 from J, leaving 4 bases between them. This CDR3 has 13 residues. Here the CDR3 reads CASSLWGTDTQYF. CDR3 nucleotides: TGCGCCAGCAGCTTGTGGGGCACAGATACGCAGTATTTT. The full variable domain, with the rest looked up from reference TRBV5-1 and TRBJ2-3, is KAGVTQTPRYLIKTRGQQVTLSCSPISGHRSVSWYQQTPGQGLQFLFEYFSETQRNKGNFPGRFSGRQFSNSRSEMNVSTLELGDSALYLCASSLWGTDTQYFGPGTRLTVL.

The rearrangement joins TRBV4-1 to TRBJ1-1; D is ambiguous. The CDR3 totals 15 residues. Germline V gives CDR1 MGHRA, CDR2 YSYEKL. Deletions cut 3 bases from V and 4 bases from J, with 15 bases between. CDR3 loop: CASSQSIPGVTEAFF. The CDR3 region has the DNA TGCGCCAGCAGCCAGTCCATCCCCGGAGTCACTGAAGCTTTCTTT.

The chain links TRBV20-1 to TRBJ2-3; D is unclear. Germline lookup yields CDR1 DFQATT and CDR2 SNEGSKA (reference sequence). The ends were cut back, 7 bases at V and 1 base at J, with 3 bases in the middle. The CDR3 is 10 amino acids. CDR3 DNA: TGCAGTGGGGGCACAGATACGCAGTATTTT. It is translated as CSGGTDTQYF.

For the CDR3, the DNA is TGTGCCAGCAGGCCAACAGGGAGCGGTCTTCTCTATGGCTACACCTTC. As protein: CASRPTGSGLLYGYTF. The chain links TRBV4-2 to TRBJ1-2; D may be TRBD1 (6 bases). This CDR3 spans 16 amino acids. From germline, CDR1 is LGHNA and CDR2 YNFKEQ. Trimming pared 6 bases from V and 4 bases from J, leaving 21 bases between.